This T cell receptor beta chain appears in the sequencing data of a study of blood T cell repertoires in COVID-19 (dated by TCRdb to between 2020 and 2021). Broadly, across the study: Samples from collaborators originated in the United States, Italy and Spain and spanned both the acute and convalescent phases of COVID-19. The material from the prospective study consisted of cDNA or gDNA derived from T cells, B-cell-depleted T cells, or PBMCs. The dataset comprised deeply sampled blood TCRbeta repertoires from subjects exposed to, actively infected with, or recovered from COVID-19. The repertoires were made available in a free public database intended to serve as a resource for research on the immune response to SARS-CoV-2. The samples were drawn from the first 160 participants of the ongoing ImmuneRACE study and from 1,254 subjects provided by 6 global collaborators. A de-identified subject ID, COVID-19 status, age in years and sex were almost always included in the sample metadata. Where available, HLA class I and class II types were taken from metadata supplied by the sample provider and were not determined by assay-based typing.

Collaborating institutions collected whole blood in K2EDTA tubes following their own protocols. Collaborator samples were shipped for TCRbeta analysis as frozen whole blood, isolated PBMCs, or DNA extracted from either sample type. TCRbeta CDR3 regions were amplified from genomic DNA by means of the immunoSEQ Assay, a bias-controlled multiplex PCR. From the authors' description of their analysis: Nucleated cell counts per sample were estimated from amplification of reference gene primers within the assay. To quantify the absolute abundance of each unique TCRbeta CDR3 rearrangement, sequence reads were collapsed and filtered. For each sample, productive Simpson clonality was calculated as the square root of Simpson's diversity index across productive rearrangements. The clones in this table, taken by TCRdb from immuneACCESS, are in-frame only. Not every clone is retained; where verified, under half of the shortfall comes from an unresolved V gene, and the cause of the rest is unknown. V and J calls plus clone size are reproduced from that table; the DNA served to infer D and trimming. Recorded for this sample are roughly 220,000 clones; approximately 83% of them occurred a single time. The ten largest account for roughly 2.4% of the sample.

Points the paper makes about the study in general: The amount of clinical and demographic metadata varied by source and participant and was provided uncurated.

With regard to this clone: Its specific antigen is unknown. The sample holds no much larger clone one base away, and base qualities are not on file.

The sample comprised peripheral blood. This receptor was identified in a woman in her sixties or seventies with acute or convalescent COVID-19.

CDR3 loop: CASSFGPSGMNTEAFF. The DNA is TGTGCCAGCAGCTTCGGACCCAGCGGCATGAACACTGAAGCTTTCTTT. The chain is encoded by TRBV7-9 joined to TRBJ1-1; the D gene cannot be resolved reliably. Measured from the cysteine to the phenylalanine, the CDR3 is 16 residues long. Here the CDR3 DNA is all that survives: 48 bases in frame from base 1. The V and J ends are trimmed by 3 bases and 0 bases, leaving 14 bases between them. CDR1 SEHNR and CDR2 FQNEAQ are derived from the germline V gene (reference sequence). Joined to the reference TRBV7-9 and TRBJ1-1 proteins, this CDR3 gives the full variable domain: DTGVSQNPRHKITKRGQNVTFRCDPISEHNRLYWYRQTLGQGPEFLTYFQNEAQLEKSRLLSDRFSAERPKGSFSTLEIQRTEQGDSAMYLCASSFGPSGMNTEAFFGQGTRLTVV.